The 13 T cell receptor beta chains below come from one sample, sequenced in a study of cytomegalovirus exposure and HLA in healthy donors. PCR primers comprised 60 Vbeta and 13 Jbeta primers. Sequencing was performed with immunoSEQ multiplex PCR; in TCRdb, only in-frame clones are kept and a portion is missing. The data show fewer than 70,000 clones, roughly 67% seen once. The sample consisted of PBMCs. All receptors derive from a man aged 45-65 years in good health and CMV-seronegative.

The chain couples TRBV11-2 to TRBJ2-5, with 11 positions matching TRBD2. The V and J ends lost 5 bases and 4 bases, in that order; junction bases with no gene match: 12. The germline V gene encodes CDR1 SGHAT and CDR2 FQNNGV. The CDR3 runs to 17 residues. The CDR3 spells CASSLDSVSGGGETQYF. The CDR3 DNA reads TGTGCCAGCAGCCTCGACAGCGTTAGCGGGGGGGGAGAGACCCAGTACTTC.

The genes are TRBV9 and TRBJ2-5; 8 bases align to TRBD2. Losses at the gene ends were 6 bases for V and 5 bases for J; bases not matched to a gene: 12. The CDR3 loop spans 15 amino acids. In germline, CDR1 is SGDLS, CDR2 YYNGEE. The CDR3 DNA is TGTGCCAGCACTAGTGCGGGGGGAGGGGGGGAGACCCAGTACTTC. It encodes CASTSAGGGGETQYF.

This clone turned up a few times. The chain links TRBV4-2 to TRBJ2-7; TRBD1 aligns across 9 bases. The germline V gene encodes CDR1 LGHNA and CDR2 YNFKEQ. J lost 1 base, V lost 5 bases, and 9 bases had no gene match. The CDR3 totals 16 residues. CDR3 nucleotides: TGTGCCAGCAGCGAACAGGGGGCTGGGGGTTCCTACGAGCAGTACTTC. This encodes CASSEQGAGGSYEQYF.

The chain joins TRBV2 to TRBJ2-7; D may be TRBD1 (5 bases). CDR3 length equals 12 residues. Germline assignment: CDR1 SNHLY and CDR2 FYNNEI. With 7 bases removed from V and 0 bases from J, the gap between germline ends came to 7 bases. CDR3 coding DNA: TGTGCCAGCAACAGGATCTCCTACGAGCAGTACTTC. It codes for CASNRISYEQYF.

This clone was seen only once. The chain uses TRBV6-1 and TRBJ2-4; 8 bases are a match to TRBD1. The trim removed 5 bases at V and 1 base at J, leaving 4 bases unmatched. The CDR3 has 15 residues. Germline V gene lookup returns CDR1 MNHNS and CDR2 SASEGT. CDR3 region: CASSQTGEAKNIQYF. In nucleotides, the CDR3 is TGTGCCAGCAGTCAGACAGGGGAGGCCAAAAACATTCAGTACTTC.

CDR3 DNA sequence: TGTGCCATCAGTGGCGGGTGGGCTGAAGCTTTCTTT. Translated: CAISGGWAEAFF. The chain joins TRBV10-3 to TRBJ1-1; no reliable D call. Germline V gene lookup returns CDR1 ENHRY and CDR2 SYGVKD. This CDR3 has 12 amino acids. V shed 4 bases and J shed 6 bases, with 9 bases lying between them.

The rearrangement joins TRBV15 to TRBJ1-5; 7 positions match TRBD1. This CDR3 has 17 residues. Germline CDR1 LNHNV, CDR2 YYDKDF (reference sequence). Trimming at V came to 0 bases and at J to 8 bases, leaving 13 bases not matched to a gene. CDR3 protein: CATSRDRTGGQIKPQHF. CDR3 sequence (DNA): TGTGCCACCAGCAGAGATAGGACAGGAGGCCAAATTAAGCCCCAGCATTTT. The variable domain in full, with the rest retrieved from reference TRBV15 and TRBJ1-5, is DAMVIQNPRYQVTQFGKPVTLSCSQTLNHNVMYWYQQKSSQAPKLLFHYYDKDFNNEADTPDNFQSRRPNTSFCFLDIRSPGLGDTAMYLCATSRDRTGGQIKPQHFGDGTRLSIL.

The J gene is TRBJ2-1, the V gene TRBV7-9; 11 positions agree with TRBD2. Per germline, CDR1 SEHNR and CDR2 FQNEAQ (reference sequence). CDR3 size: 17 residues. V dropped 5 bases and J dropped 9; count of bases not matched to a gene: 15. Here the CDR3 DNA reads TGTGCCAGCAGCATTGGCGGGGGACTAGCGGAGGGTCGTGAGCAGTTCTTC. Protein sequence: CASSIGGGLAEGREQFF.

J is TRBJ1-4 and V is TRBV27, with D unclear. The CDR3 covers 15 residues. Germline lookup yields CDR1 MNHEY and CDR2 SMNVEV (reference sequence). Trimming shortened V by 6 bases and J by 5 bases, and 16 bases separated the two germline ends. For the CDR3, the DNA is TGTGCCAGCAGCTCCTCGGGAATTGGGAATGAAAAACTGTTTTTT. It translates to CASSSSGIGNEKLFF.

The chain links TRBV5-6 to TRBJ1-1; TRBD1 is a possible D gene (6 bases). The germline V gene has CDR1 SGHDT and CDR2 YYEEEE. Trimming took 5 bases from V and 2 from J, leaving 19 bases between them. This CDR3 comprises 16 residues. The CDR3 sequence is CASRHSRTVLNTEAFF. CDR3 sequence (DNA): TGTGCCAGCAGACACAGTCGGACAGTACTTAACACTGAAGCTTTCTTT.

The chain uses TRBV7-3 and TRBJ1-2; unclear D gene. Germline CDR1 and CDR2: SGHTA and FQGTGA. The CDR3 runs to 15 residues. Trimming shortened V by 2 bases and J by 0 bases, and 10 bases separated the two germline ends. CDR3 DNA sequence: TGTGCCAGCAGCTTAGGCGGCACATCTAACTATGGCTACACCTTC. It codes for CASSLGGTSNYGYTF.

This chain uses TRBV7-2 with TRBJ1-5, with TRBD1 as a possible D gene (6 bases). The V end was cut by 5 bases, the J end by 3 bases, with 14 bases between. Germline CDR1 is SGHTA and CDR2 is FQGNSA. This CDR3 contains 15 residues. CDR3 sequence reads: CASSPTGANNQPQHF. The CDR3, as DNA: TGTGCCAGCAGCCCGACAGGTGCCAACAATCAGCCCCAGCATTTT. The whole variable domain, filled in from reference TRBV7-2 and TRBJ1-5, reads GAGVSQSPSNKVTEKGKDVELRCDPISGHTALYWYRQSLGQGLEFLIYFQGNSAPDKSGLPSDRFSAERTGGSVSTLTIQRTQQEDSAVYLCASSPTGANNQPQHFGDGTRLSIL.

The chain joins TRBV9 to TRBJ1-1; D remains unclear. There are 14 residues in the CDR3. Trimming took 3 bases from V and 6 from J, leaving 15 bases between them. The germline gives CDR1 SGDLS, CDR2 YYNGEE. The CDR3 nucleotides read TGTGCCAGCAGCGCCCTTCGGGGAGTGGCTGAAGCTTTCTTT. Translating gives CASSALRGVAEAFF.